Listed below are T cell receptor beta chains from one sample, sequenced in a study of post-analysis software for immune sequencing data. A single record per CDR3 protein comes from TCRdb applying MiXCR to the PCR reads. Counted here are 180,000 or so distinct CDR3 sequences, 29% occurring once; the ten biggest clones make up roughly 3.4%. Sequencing used blood. These TCRs come from a girl younger than 18 with multiple sclerosis. The CDR3 runs from the conserved cysteine through the conserved F or W. Each record gives: D gene, J gene, V gene, clone size, CDR3 protein, CDR3 DNA. A D gene is named only where the DNA matches it firmly. Clone sizes are given selectively: once, few, many, or a class where the clone is expanded.

d_call: -
j_call: TRBJ1-1
v_call: TRBV30
clone_size: -
cdr3_aa: CAWGRLGSLIEAFF
cdr3_nt: TGTGCCTGGGGGAGACTGGGCAGTCTCATTGAAGCTTTCTTT

d_call: -
j_call: TRBJ2-3
v_call: TRBV7-2
clone_size: -
cdr3_aa: CASSLQWYTQYF
cdr3_nt: TGTGCCAGCAGCTTACAGTGGTATACGCAGTATTTT

d_call: -
j_call: TRBJ2-7
v_call: TRBV20-1
clone_size: few
cdr3_aa: CSVRSGGSSSYEQYF
cdr3_nt: TGCAGTGTTAGATCCGGGGGTTCAAGCTCCTACGAGCAGTACTTC

d_call: -
j_call: TRBJ1-1
v_call: TRBV29-1
clone_size: once
cdr3_aa: CSVGEGERLRTEAFF
cdr3_nt: TGCAGCGTTGGAGAGGGGGAGCGCTTACGCACTGAAGCTTTCTTT

d_call: -
j_call: TRBJ1-2
v_call: TRBV4-1
clone_size: many
cdr3_aa: CASSQSKGNGYTF
cdr3_nt: TGCGCCAGCAGCCAATCGAAAGGGAATGGCTACACCTTC

d_call: TRBD1
j_call: TRBJ2-7
v_call: TRBV5-1
clone_size: few
cdr3_aa: CASSLGGQIFYEQYF
cdr3_nt: TGCGCCAGCAGCTTGGGGGGACAGATTTTTTACGAGCAGTACTTC

d_call: TRBD2
j_call: TRBJ2-1
v_call: TRBV7-2
clone_size: -
cdr3_aa: CAGSGGPPSYNEQFF
cdr3_nt: TGTGCCGGCAGCGGGGGGCCGCCCTCCTACAATGAGCAGTTCTTC

d_call: -
j_call: TRBJ1-1
v_call: TRBV5-1
clone_size: -
cdr3_aa: CASSAGGDTEAFF
cdr3_nt: TGCGCCAGCTCGGCGGGGGGGGACACTGAAGCTTTCTTT

d_call: TRBD1
j_call: TRBJ2-1
v_call: TRBV29-1
clone_size: -
cdr3_aa: CSVVEDGTGSSYNEQFF
cdr3_nt: TGCAGCGTTGTCGAGGACGGGACAGGTAGCTCCTACAATGAGCAGTTCTTC

d_call: -
j_call: TRBJ2-2
v_call: TRBV12-3/TRBV12-4
clone_size: few
cdr3_aa: CASSFYVGAGNTGELFF
cdr3_nt: TGTGCCAGCAGTTTTTACGTTGGCGCGGGGAACACCGGGGAGCTGTTTTTT

d_call: -
j_call: TRBJ2-7
v_call: TRBV28
clone_size: many
cdr3_aa: CASSFDPSSEQYF
cdr3_nt: TGTGCCAGCAGTTTTGATCCGTCTTCCGAGCAGTACTTC

d_call: -
j_call: TRBJ2-1
v_call: TRBV28
clone_size: many
cdr3_aa: CASSFPGSKGNEQFF
cdr3_nt: TGTGCCAGCAGTTTCCCAGGGTCGAAGGGGAATGAGCAGTTCTTC

d_call: TRBD1
j_call: TRBJ2-3
v_call: TRBV24-1
clone_size: -
cdr3_aa: CATSDPTGSDTQYF
cdr3_nt: TGTGCCACCAGTGATCCGACAGGGTCAGATACGCAGTATTTT

d_call: TRBD1
j_call: TRBJ2-2
v_call: TRBV4-2
clone_size: -
cdr3_aa: CASSHRTGQGPNTGELFF
cdr3_nt: TGTGCCAGCAGCCACCGAACGGGACAGGGACCGAACACCGGGGAGCTGTTTTTT

d_call: TRBD1
j_call: TRBJ2-1
v_call: TRBV29-1
clone_size: many
cdr3_aa: CSAKSDRASVNEQFF
cdr3_nt: TGCAGCGCTAAATCGGACAGGGCGTCTGTCAATGAGCAGTTCTTC

d_call: -
j_call: TRBJ1-2
v_call: TRBV30
clone_size: -
cdr3_aa: CAWSPLEARYGYTF
cdr3_nt: TGTGCCTGGAGTCCCCTTGAAGCACGCTATGGCTACACCTTC

d_call: -
j_call: TRBJ2-1
v_call: TRBV12-3/TRBV12-4
clone_size: many
cdr3_aa: CASRKSSYNEQFF
cdr3_nt: TGTGCCAGCAGGAAGAGCTCCTACAATGAGCAGTTCTTC

d_call: TRBD1
j_call: TRBJ1-1
v_call: TRBV6-5
clone_size: -
cdr3_aa: CASSYLGIQGREAFF
cdr3_nt: TGTGCCAGCAGCTACCTTGGGATACAGGGGAGAGAAGCTTTCTTT

d_call: -
j_call: TRBJ2-1
v_call: TRBV4-2
clone_size: many
cdr3_aa: CASSLQNEQFF
cdr3_nt: TGTGCCAGCAGCCTCCAAAATGAGCAGTTCTTC

d_call: TRBD1
j_call: TRBJ1-6
v_call: TRBV20-1
clone_size: -
cdr3_aa: CSARPPGQPNSPLHF
cdr3_nt: TGCAGTGCTAGGCCCCCGGGACAGCCTAATTCACCCCTCCACTTT

d_call: TRBD2
j_call: TRBJ2-5
v_call: TRBV7-7
clone_size: -
cdr3_aa: CASSRSGAQQETQYF
cdr3_nt: TGTGCTAGCAGCCGTAGCGGGGCACAACAAGAGACCCAGTACTTC

d_call: -
j_call: TRBJ2-3
v_call: TRBV29-1
clone_size: many
cdr3_aa: CSVLTGDTQYF
cdr3_nt: TGCAGCGTCCTTACTGGTGATACGCAGTATTTT

d_call: -
j_call: TRBJ2-2
v_call: TRBV7-9
clone_size: few
cdr3_aa: CASSALTRNTGELFF
cdr3_nt: TGTGCCAGCAGCGCCCTTACCAGAAACACCGGGGAGCTGTTTTTT

d_call: -
j_call: TRBJ1-1
v_call: TRBV3-1
clone_size: -
cdr3_aa: CASSQDGGWVGTEAFF
cdr3_nt: TGTGCCAGCAGCCAAGATGGAGGTTGGGTAGGGACTGAAGCTTTCTTT

d_call: -
j_call: TRBJ1-1
v_call: TRBV12-3/TRBV12-4
clone_size: few
cdr3_aa: CASLKTANTEAFF
cdr3_nt: TGTGCCAGTTTAAAGACAGCGAACACTGAAGCTTTCTTT

d_call: -
j_call: TRBJ2-7
v_call: TRBV30
clone_size: -
cdr3_aa: CAWSRGPMIYEQYF
cdr3_nt: TGTGCCTGGAGTCGGGGACCCATGATTTACGAGCAGTACTTC

d_call: TRBD1
j_call: TRBJ2-7
v_call: TRBV7-2
clone_size: -
cdr3_aa: CASSFSGTGSTYEQYF
cdr3_nt: TGTGCCAGCAGCTTTTCCGGGACAGGGTCGACCTACGAGCAGTACTTC

d_call: TRBD1
j_call: TRBJ1-2
v_call: TRBV10-3
clone_size: few
cdr3_aa: CAISGGGTGNYGYTF
cdr3_nt: TGTGCCATCAGTGGGGGAGGGACAGGGAACTATGGCTACACCTTC

d_call: TRBD2
j_call: TRBJ2-1
v_call: TRBV18
clone_size: -
cdr3_aa: CASSPPILSREGLSCNEQFF
cdr3_nt: TGTGCCAGCTCACCACCGATACTCTCGCGGGAGGGCCTAAGCTGCAATGAGCAGTTCTTC

d_call: -
j_call: TRBJ2-5
v_call: TRBV5-1
clone_size: -
cdr3_aa: CASREMEGQTQYF
cdr3_nt: TGCGCCAGCAGAGAGATGGAGGGTCAGACCCAGTACTTC

d_call: -
j_call: TRBJ2-3
v_call: TRBV20-1
clone_size: -
cdr3_aa: CSALPSTDTQYF
cdr3_nt: TGCAGTGCTTTACCTAGCACAGATACGCAGTATTTT

d_call: TRBD2
j_call: TRBJ2-7
v_call: TRBV7-8
clone_size: many
cdr3_aa: CASSLEPAGAAYEQYF
cdr3_nt: TGTGCCAGCAGCTTAGAACCAGCGGGAGCCGCCTACGAGCAGTACTTC

d_call: -
j_call: TRBJ1-1
v_call: TRBV6-2/TRBV6-3
clone_size: -
cdr3_aa: CASSSQGNGYVNTEAFF
cdr3_nt: TGTGCCAGCAGTTCCCAGGGGAACGGGTATGTGAACACTGAAGCTTTCTTT

d_call: TRBD1
j_call: TRBJ2-6
v_call: TRBV7-9
clone_size: many
cdr3_aa: CASSRIRDRGPGANVLTF
cdr3_nt: TGTGCCAGCAGTCGAATACGGGACAGGGGGCCTGGGGCCAACGTCCTGACTTTC

d_call: -
j_call: TRBJ1-1
v_call: TRBV7-9
clone_size: few
cdr3_aa: CASSLRLRGIGTEAFF
cdr3_nt: TGTGCCAGCAGCTTACGCCTCCGGGGAATCGGGACTGAAGCTTTCTTT

d_call: TRBD1
j_call: TRBJ2-1
v_call: TRBV20-1
clone_size: -
cdr3_aa: CSARGDRGPWNEQFF
cdr3_nt: TGCAGTGCTAGAGGTGACAGGGGCCCCTGGAATGAGCAGTTCTTC

d_call: TRBD1
j_call: TRBJ2-2
v_call: TRBV27
clone_size: few
cdr3_aa: CASRAVGQGANGELFF
cdr3_nt: TGTGCCAGCAGAGCTGTGGGACAGGGGGCGAACGGGGAGCTGTTTTTT

d_call: -
j_call: TRBJ2-5
v_call: TRBV12-3/TRBV12-4
clone_size: many
cdr3_aa: CASSDQEETQYF
cdr3_nt: TGTGCCAGCAGCGACCAGGAAGAGACCCAGTACTTC

d_call: TRBD2
j_call: TRBJ2-1
v_call: TRBV5-1
clone_size: many
cdr3_aa: CASSLAGESYNEQFF
cdr3_nt: TGCGCCAGCAGCTTAGCGGGGGAGTCCTACAATGAGCAGTTCTTC

d_call: -
j_call: TRBJ2-5
v_call: TRBV12-3/TRBV12-4
clone_size: many
cdr3_aa: CASSRFGGETQYF
cdr3_nt: TGTGCCAGCAGCCGATTCGGGGGAGAGACCCAGTACTTC

d_call: -
j_call: TRBJ1-6
v_call: TRBV29-1
clone_size: once
cdr3_aa: CSVEKGSNNSPLHF
cdr3_nt: TGCAGCGTTGAGAAGGGGTCTAATAATTCACCCCTCCACTTT

d_call: -
j_call: TRBJ1-1
v_call: TRBV10-3
clone_size: -
cdr3_aa: CAISEGNGRNTEAFF
cdr3_nt: TGTGCCATCAGTGAAGGGAATGGGAGAAACACTGAAGCTTTCTTT